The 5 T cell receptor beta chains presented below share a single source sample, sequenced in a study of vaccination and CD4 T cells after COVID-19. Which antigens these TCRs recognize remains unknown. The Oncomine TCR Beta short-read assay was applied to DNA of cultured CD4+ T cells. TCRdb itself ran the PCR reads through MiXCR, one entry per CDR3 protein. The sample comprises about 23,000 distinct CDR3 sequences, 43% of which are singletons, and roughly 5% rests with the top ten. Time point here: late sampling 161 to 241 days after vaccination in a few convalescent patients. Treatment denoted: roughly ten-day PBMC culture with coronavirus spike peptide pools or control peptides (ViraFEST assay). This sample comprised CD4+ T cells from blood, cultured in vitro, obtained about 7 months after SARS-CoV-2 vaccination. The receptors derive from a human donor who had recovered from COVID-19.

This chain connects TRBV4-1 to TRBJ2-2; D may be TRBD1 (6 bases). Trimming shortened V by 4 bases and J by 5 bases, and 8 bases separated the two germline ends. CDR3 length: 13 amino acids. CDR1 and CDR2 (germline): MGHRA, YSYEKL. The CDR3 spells CASSPQGTGELFF. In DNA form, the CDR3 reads TGCGCCAGCAGCCCCCAGGGGACCGGGGAGCTGTTTTTT.

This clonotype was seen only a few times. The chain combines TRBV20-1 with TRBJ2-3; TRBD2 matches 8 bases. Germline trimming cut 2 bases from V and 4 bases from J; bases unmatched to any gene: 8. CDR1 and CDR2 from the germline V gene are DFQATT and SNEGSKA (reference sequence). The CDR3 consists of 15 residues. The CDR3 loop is CSARLASGYPDTQYF. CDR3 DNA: TGCAGTGCTAGACTCGCTAGCGGGTACCCAGATACGCAGTATTTT.

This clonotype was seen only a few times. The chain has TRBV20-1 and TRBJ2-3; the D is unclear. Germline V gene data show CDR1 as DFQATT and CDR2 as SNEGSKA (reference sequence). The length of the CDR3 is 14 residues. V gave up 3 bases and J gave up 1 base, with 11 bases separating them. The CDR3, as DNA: TGCAGTGCTAGTCCCTCCTCGGGCACAGATACGCAGTATTTT. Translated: CSASPSSGTDTQYF.

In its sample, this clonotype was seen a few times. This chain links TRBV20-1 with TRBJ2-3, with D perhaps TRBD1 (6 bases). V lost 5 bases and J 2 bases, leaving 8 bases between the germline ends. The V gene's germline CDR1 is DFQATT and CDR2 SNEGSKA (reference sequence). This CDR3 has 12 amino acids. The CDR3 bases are TGCAGTGCTCCAGGGGACACAGATACGCAGTATTTT. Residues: CSAPGDTDTQYF.

CDR3 sequence: CASSPPSFSQETQYF. In DNA, the CDR3 is TGTGCCAGCTCACCACCCTCCTTCAGCCAAGAGACCCAGTACTTC. V usage is TRBV18 and J usage is TRBJ2-5, with D uncertain. CDR3 length equals 15 residues. The V gene lost 0 bases and the J gene lost 1 base, with 9 bases spanning the gap. Germline CDR1 and CDR2: KGHSH and LQKENI. The full variable domain, its missing parts supplied by reference TRBV18 and TRBJ2-5, is NAGVMQNPRHLVRRRGQEARLRCSPMKGHSHVYWYRQLPEEGLKFMVYLQKENIIDESGMPKERFSAEFPKEGPSILRIQQVVRGDSAAYFCASSPPSFSQETQYFGPGTRLLVL.